These 31 T cell receptor beta chains originate from one sample sequenced in a study of shared clonotypes between healthy human individuals. TCRdb's table, derived via immunoSEQ multiplex PCR, lists solely in-frame clones and lacks some. The data show roughly 2.5 million clones, approximately 92% seen once. The specimen was naive CD4+ T cells sorted from blood. Subset here: CD45RA+ positively selected. The receptors come from a man younger than 35 in good health.

The chain recombines TRBV4-3 with TRBJ2-7, with 9 bases lining up with TRBD1. Per the germline V gene, CDR1 is LGHNA and CDR2 is YSLEER. V lost 3 bases, J lost 4 bases, and 4 bases stayed unmatched. The CDR3 is made up of 14 amino acids. The CDR3 region is CASSHGTGMYEQYF. The CDR3 coding sequence is TGCGCCAGCAGCCACGGGACAGGGATGTACGAGCAGTACTTC.

V gene TRBV7-2 combines with J gene TRBJ2-7; 7 nucleotides line up with TRBD2. Germline V gene data show CDR1 as SGHTA and CDR2 as FQGNSA. Trimming took 6 bases from V and 0 from J; bases not matched to a gene: 5. The CDR3 has 14 residues. The CDR3 is CASRGGGSSYEQYF. CDR3 DNA sequence: TGTGCCAGCAGGGGGGGAGGGAGCTCCTACGAGCAGTACTTC.

The chain combines TRBV7-2 with TRBJ1-3; D ambiguous. V lost 0 bases to trimming and J lost 2 bases, with 11 bases between them. CDR3 length: 16 residues. Germline CDR1 SGHTA, CDR2 FQGNSA. The CDR3 DNA follows: TGTGCCAGCAGCTTAGCTTCGGCGTTTACTGGAAACACCATATATTTT. Protein product: CASSLASAFTGNTIYF.

The sample holds a few counts of this clone. The chain is built from TRBV27 and TRBJ1-6; 9 bases are a match to TRBD1. CDR1 and CDR2 (germline): MNHEY, SMNVEV (reference sequence). V was clipped by 2 bases and J by 9 bases; unmatched bases: 8. The CDR3 length is 16 residues. The DNA for the CDR3 is TGTGCCAGCAGTTTACGCGGGGACAGGGCGAGTTCACCCCTCCACTTT. Residues: CASSLRGDRASSPLHF.

The chain carries TRBV9 and TRBJ2-7, with D unclear. Germline V gives CDR1 SGDLS, CDR2 YYNGEE. V gave up 2 bases and J gave up 3 bases, with 3 bases separating them. This CDR3 spans 11 amino acids. This chain's CDR3 is CASSVYYEQYF. In DNA form, the CDR3 reads TGTGCCAGCAGCGTTTACTACGAGCAGTACTTC.

V usage is TRBV9 and J usage is TRBJ2-2; D remains unclear. CDR1 is SGDLS, CDR2 YYNGEE, per germline. The CDR3 extends over 14 amino acids. Deletions cut 4 bases from V and 3 bases from J, with 10 bases between. The CDR3 DNA is TGTGCCAGCAGCCCACGGACCTACACCGGGGAGCTGTTTTTT. Residues: CASSPRTYTGELFF. Supplemented by reference TRBV9 and TRBJ2-2, the full variable domain reads DSGVTQTPKHLITATGQRVTLRCSPRSGDLSVYWYQQSLDQGLQFLIQYYNGEERAKGNILERFSAQQFPDLHSELNLSSLELGDSALYFCASSPRTYTGELFFGEGSRLTVL.

This chain uses TRBV14 with TRBJ1-3; a weak D match, TRBD1 (6 bases). The CDR3 length is 18 residues. V shed 0 bases and J shed 0 bases, with 15 bases lying between them. Per the germline V gene, CDR1 is SGHDN and CDR2 is FVKESK. CDR3 region: CASSQDLGGDNSGNTIYF. CDR3 in DNA: TGTGCCAGCAGCCAAGATCTAGGAGGGGACAACTCTGGAAACACCATATATTTT.

The rearrangement joins TRBV13 to TRBJ2-2; TRBD1 or TRBD2 may be the D gene (5 bases each). Trimming removed 8 bases from V and 6 bases from J, with 16 bases in between. This CDR3 has 14 amino acids. Germline loops: CDR1 PRHDT, CDR2 FYEKMQ (reference sequence). The CDR3 loop is CASRGLRLAGELFF. DNA of the CDR3: TGTGCCAGCCGGGGCCTTCGATTGGCCGGGGAGCTGTTTTTT.

V gene TRBV7-8 combines with J gene TRBJ1-3; D perhaps matches TRBD1 (6 bases). V lost 5 bases to trimming and J lost 0 bases, with 14 bases between them. The CDR3 loop spans 16 amino acids. The germline V gene encodes CDR1 SGHVS and CDR2 FQNEAQ. CDR3 sequence reads: CASSNRQDPSGNTIYF. CDR3 nucleotides: TGTGCCAGCAGCAATCGACAGGACCCCTCTGGAAACACCATATATTTT.

The chain recombines TRBV7-6 with TRBJ2-1; 8 nucleotides agree with TRBD2. The V gene end was trimmed by 0 bases and the J gene end by 1 base; junction bases not matched to a gene: 2. This CDR3 is 16 amino acids long. Germline-derived CDR1 and CDR2 are SGHVS and FNYEAQ. The CDR3 DNA follows: TGTGCCAGCAGCTTAGCACCTAGCGGGTCCTACAATGAGCAGTTCTTC. The encoded protein is CASSLAPSGSYNEQFF.

About this clone: Additional DNA sequences in this sample encode the identical CDR3. The V gene is TRBV10-3, the J gene TRBJ2-3, with D possibly being TRBD2 (5 bases). V lost 8 bases to trimming and J lost 0 bases, with 9 bases between them. Germline V gene data show CDR1 as ENHRY and CDR2 as SYGVKD. The CDR3 covers 13 residues. CDR3 DNA sequence: TGTGCCATCTCGGCGGGTAGCACAGATACGCAGTATTTT. Translated, it gives CAISAGSTDTQYF.

This chain uses TRBV4-2 with TRBJ1-2, with a possible D match to TRBD1 (6 bases). The germline CDR1 and CDR2 sequences are LGHNA and YNFKEQ. The CDR3 extends over 17 amino acids. V lost 2 bases, J lost 6 bases, and 22 bases lay in between. Here the CDR3 reads CASSQYTGRDKRDGYTF. In nucleotides, the CDR3 is TGTGCCAGCAGCCAATATACCGGACGGGACAAGAGAGATGGCTACACCTTC.

The chain carries TRBV19 and TRBJ2-3; D is possibly TRBD2 (6 bases). V was shortened by 6 bases and J by 3 bases, with 13 bases between the two germline ends. Germline V gives CDR1 LNHDA, CDR2 SQIVND (reference sequence). The CDR3 sequence is 14 residues long. The CDR3 sequence: CASRLNAGTDTQYF. The CDR3 coding sequence is TGTGCCAGTAGACTCAATGCGGGGACAGATACGCAGTATTTT.

The genes are TRBV5-4 and TRBJ2-1; 9 nucleotides agree with TRBD2. This CDR3 is built from 14 residues. J was trimmed by 7 bases and V by 2 bases; bases with no gene match: 4. The V gene's germline CDR1 is SGHNT and CDR2 YYREEE (reference sequence). Here the CDR3 DNA reads TGTGCCAGCAGCTTAGCGGGAGGTTTTAATGAGCAGTTCTTC. It encodes CASSLAGGFNEQFF. Complete variable domain (other parts from reference TRBV5-4 and TRBJ2-1): ETGVTQSPTHLIKTRGQQVTLRCSSQSGHNTVSWYQQALGQGPQFIFQYYREEENGRGNFPPRFSGLQFPNYSSELNVNALELDDSALYLCASSLAGGFNEQFFGPGTRLTVL.

This rearrangement joins TRBV2 to TRBJ2-4, with 7 bases identical to TRBD1. Germline assignment: CDR1 SNHLY and CDR2 FYNNEI. V shed 6 bases, J shed 0 bases, and the junction held 5 bases outside the gene matches. The CDR3 spans 15 residues. The DNA for the CDR3 is TGTGCCAGCAGCCTGACAGGGATAGCCAAAAACATTCAGTACTTC. It specifies CASSLTGIAKNIQYF.

This clone occurred once. The gene calls are TRBV27 and TRBJ2-1; possibly TRBD1 or TRBD2 for D (7 bases each). CDR1 is MNHEY and CDR2 is SMNVEV in the germline V gene (reference sequence). Trimming shortened V by 6 bases and J by 14 bases, and 14 bases separated the two germline ends. The CDR3 is 11 amino acids. The CDR3 sequence: CASSLRGGKFF. CDR3 in DNA: TGTGCCAGCAGCCTCAGGGGGGGTAAGTTCTTC.

CDR3 in amino acids: CASTTELYEQYF. The CDR3 nucleotides read TGTGCCAGCACGACAGAACTTTACGAGCAGTACTTC. The rearrangement links TRBV6-1 to TRBJ2-7, with D perhaps TRBD1 (5 bases). The CDR3 covers 12 residues. Germline V CDR1 and CDR2: MNHNS, SASEGT. V lost 7 bases and J 4 bases, leaving 11 bases between the germline ends.

This clone has just one count. The chain has TRBV18 and TRBJ1-1; 9 positions agree with TRBD1. Trimming removed 5 bases from V and 0 bases from J; junction bases left unmatched: 13. Germline V gene lookup returns CDR1 KGHSH and CDR2 LQKENI. This CDR3 spans 18 amino acids. The chain's CDR3 is CASSSRRQGGDMNTEAFF. DNA of the CDR3: TGTGCCAGCTCATCGAGAAGACAGGGGGGGGATATGAACACTGAAGCTTTCTTT.

The J gene is TRBJ1-2, the V gene TRBV5-4; 7 bases align to TRBD1. The CDR3 is made up of 15 amino acids. CDR1 is SGHNT, CDR2 YYREEE, per germline (reference sequence). V lost 2 bases, J lost 7 bases, and 11 bases stayed unmatched. This chain's CDR3 is CASSLDSRGRSGYTF. CDR3 sequence (DNA): TGTGCCAGCAGCTTAGATTCGAGGGGGCGGAGTGGCTACACCTTC.

The V call is TRBV4-3, the J call TRBJ2-2, with a possible D match to TRBD2 (6 bases). Looked up from germline, CDR1 is LGHNA and CDR2 is YSLEER. Between the trimmed V and J ends, which lost 1 base and 3 bases, there was a span of 9 bases. CDR3 length: 15 amino acids. CDR3 sequence reads: CASSQGAGYTGELFF. The CDR3 region has the DNA TGCGCCAGCAGCCAAGGTGCGGGGTACACCGGGGAGCTGTTTTTT.

The chain joins TRBV28 to TRBJ2-7; 7 positions match TRBD1. CDR1 and CDR2 (germline): MDHEN, SYDVKM. CDR3 length: 12 amino acids. The V segment lost 6 bases and the J segment 4 bases; nucleotides outside the gene matches: 3. CDR3 coding DNA: TGTGCCAGCAGATCACAGGGGTACGAGCAGTACTTC. Translation: CASRSQGYEQYF.

The rearrangement joins TRBV4-2 to TRBJ2-2; 8 bases are shared with TRBD2. The CDR3 sequence is 18 residues long. Unmatched junction bases numbered 11, after V lost 4 bases and J lost 1 base. Germline CDR1 LGHNA, CDR2 YNFKEQ. CDR3 DNA sequence: TGTGCCAGCAGCCCACTAGCGGCCCTGAGCCGGAACACCGGGGAGCTGTTTTTT. This codes for CASSPLAALSRNTGELFF.

Notes on this clone: Other DNA sequences from this sample encode an identical CDR3 as well. The rearrangement links TRBV11-3 to TRBJ2-1; D unclear. Germline assignment: CDR1 SGHNT and CDR2 YENEEA. The CDR3 has 11 amino acids. The germline V and J ends were trimmed by 2 bases and 8 bases, with 4 bases remaining between them. CDR3 sequence reads: CASSLRDEQFF. CDR3 bases: TGTGCCAGCAGCTTAAGAGATGAGCAGTTCTTC.

V usage is TRBV2 and J usage is TRBJ2-5; no clear D gene. V lost 1 base and J 0 bases, leaving 6 bases between the germline ends. Germline V gives CDR1 SNHLY, CDR2 FYNNEI. This CDR3 spans 14 amino acids. As DNA, the CDR3 is TGTGCCAGCAGTGAAGGTCTGTACCAAGAGACCCAGTACTTC. It encodes CASSEGLYQETQYF.

V and J are TRBV4-1 and TRBJ2-1; D is perhaps TRBD1 (6 bases). This CDR3 is built from 13 residues. V was shortened by 1 base and J by 9 bases, with 10 bases between the two germline ends. Germline lookup yields CDR1 MGHRA and CDR2 YSYEKL. The CDR3 region is CASSQAGEVEQFF. The CDR3 nucleotides read TGCGCCAGCAGCCAAGCAGGGGAAGTTGAGCAGTTCTTC.

This clone was seen only once. The rearrangement uses TRBV7-2 and TRBJ2-5, with TRBD1 matching over 8 bases. Germline values: CDR1 SGHTA, CDR2 FQGNSA. This CDR3 is built from 13 residues. After removal of 6 bases from V and 5 bases from J, the junction contained 5 bases not matched to a gene. CDR3 nucleotides: TGTGCCAGCAGACGGGACAGGAGGGAGACCCAGTACTTC. Translated, it gives CASRRDRRETQYF.

The genes are TRBV6-1 and TRBJ1-2; 7 positions agree with TRBD1. Losses at the gene ends were 7 bases for V and 4 bases for J; bases not matched to a gene: 9. This CDR3 contains 14 residues. Germline V gene data show CDR1 as MNHNS and CDR2 as SASEGT. The CDR3 DNA is TGTGCCAGCACGACAGGGATATACGGCTATGGCTACACCTTC. As protein: CASTTGIYGYGYTF.

To note about this clone: Other DNA variants within this sample encode the same CDR3. This sequence joins TRBV6-5 and TRBJ1-5; D is ambiguous. The CDR3 covers 15 residues. Trimming shortened V by 0 bases and J by 4 bases, and 10 bases separated the two germline ends. Germline V lookup: CDR1 MNHEY, CDR2 SVGAGI. CDR3: CASSYSIGGNQPQHF. In DNA, the CDR3 is TGTGCCAGCAGTTACTCGATAGGAGGGAATCAGCCCCAGCATTTT.

The CDR3, as DNA: TGTGCCAGCAGGGAATACAGGGCTACTAATGAAAAACTGTTTTTT. It codes for CASREYRATNEKLFF. This chain connects TRBV2 to TRBJ1-4; maybe TRBD1 (6 bases). The CDR3 length is 15 residues. CDR1 is SNHLY, CDR2 FYNNEI, per germline. Between the trimmed V and J ends, which lost 6 bases and 2 bases, there was a span of 13 bases.

This chain connects TRBV19 to TRBJ2-3; D is perhaps TRBD1 (6 bases). Looked up from germline, CDR1 is LNHDA and CDR2 is SQIVND (reference sequence). CDR3 length equals 16 residues. Trimming pared 5 bases from V and 2 bases from J, leaving 17 bases between. The CDR3 here is CASSRWGQANTDTQYF. In DNA, the CDR3 is TGTGCCAGTAGTCGTTGGGGACAAGCAAACACAGATACGCAGTATTTT.

Regarding this clone: This sample also contains other DNA sequences that code for the same CDR3. The J gene is TRBJ2-7, the V gene TRBV10-3; no definite D call. The CDR3 has 14 amino acids. The V gene's germline CDR1 is ENHRY and CDR2 SYGVKD. Trimming shortened V by 0 bases and J by 2 bases, and 8 bases separated the two germline ends. CDR3 loop: CAISESSGPYEQYF. For the CDR3, the DNA is TGTGCCATCAGTGAGTCGTCAGGACCCTACGAGCAGTACTTC.